There are a few counts of the clone carrying this T cell receptor (beta chain). In the original analysis: Counts of nucleated cells, estimated from reference gene primer amplification, were obtained. The data were produced by immunoSEQ multiplex PCR, yet TCRdb's version contains in-frame clones alone and is incomplete. D and trimming come from the DNA, and the V and J calls and clone size come from that table. The sample lists approximately 150,000 clones; about 86% were seen once. The sample belongs to a study of blood T cell repertoires in COVID-19. Turning to the study itself: COVID-19 samples, acute and convalescent, were from the United States, Italy and Spain. PBMCs, B-cell-depleted T cells, or T cells provided the cDNA or gDNA that made up the material.

CDR1 is LGHNA, CDR2 YSLEER, per germline. CDR3 size: 16 residues. V gave up 4 bases and J gave up 6 bases, with 22 bases separating them. The chain couples TRBV4-3 to TRBJ2-7; possibly TRBD2 for D (6 bases). This sequence originates from a human donor in a cohort sampled during active COVID-19. Sequencing was performed on peripheral blood. The CDR3 sequence is CASSLRRALGWSEQYF. The CDR3 DNA reads as TGCGCCAGCAGCCTTAGGAGGGCCCTCGGATGGTCCGAGCAGTACTTC.